These 4 T cell receptor beta chains originate from one sample sequenced in a study of vaccination and CD4 T cells after COVID-19. TCRdb re-analysed the PCR reads in MiXCR, keeping a single row per CDR3 protein. This table holds around 20,000 distinct CDR3 sequences, around two thirds found once. The sequencing here drew on CD4+ T cells from blood, taken after SARS-CoV-2 vaccination. The receptors here all came from a human donor who had recovered from COVID-19.

This clonotype came up once. The V and J genes are TRBV2 and TRBJ2-1, with TRBD2 matching 7 bases. CDR1 is SNHLY and CDR2 is FYNNEI in the germline V gene. V lost 6 bases and J lost 8; bases outside the gene matches: 16. This CDR3 is 16 amino acids long. The CDR3 nucleotides are TGTGCCAGCAGCCTAAGACTAGCACAACAAGGGGATGAGCAGTTCTTC. Its translation is CASSLRLAQQGDEQFF.

The rearrangement joins TRBV5-1 to TRBJ2-3; D perhaps matches TRBD2 (6 bases). CDR1 and CDR2 (germline): SGHRS, YFSETQ. Trimming shortened V by 3 bases and J by 7 bases, and 12 bases separated the two germline ends. The CDR3 has 13 residues. CDR3 in DNA: TGCGCCAGCAGCTCGCGGGACTCAAATACGCAGTATTTT. This gives the protein CASSSRDSNTQYF.

This clonotype was picked up a small number of times. This rearrangement joins TRBV20-1 to TRBJ1-5; D gene unclear. V dropped 0 bases and J dropped 7 bases, with 16 bases sitting between them. Germline CDR1 reads DFQATT; CDR2 reads SNEGSKA (reference sequence). This CDR3 comprises 15 residues. The CDR3 DNA follows: TGCAGTGCTAGAGATCACGGGAGGTGGGGACAGCCCCAGCATTTT. Protein product: CSARDHGRWGQPQHF.

The chain combines TRBV20-1 with TRBJ2-7; D remains unclear. CDR1 is DFQATT and CDR2 is SNEGSKA in the germline V gene (reference sequence). Trimming removed 5 bases from V and 3 bases from J, with 17 bases in between. The CDR3 spans 14 residues. CDR3: CSAERNRAHYEQYF. The CDR3 region has the DNA TGCAGTGCTGAAAGAAACCGGGCCCACTACGAGCAGTACTTC.